The text below deals with one T cell receptor (beta chain). The sample is drawn from a study of blood T cell repertoires in COVID-19. About the study: The origin of the acute and convalescent COVID-19 samples was the United States, Italy and Spain.

While infection was still active, Seattle patients were enrolled and then followed longitudinally. The assay was immunoSEQ multiplex PCR, and TCRdb's table has in-frame clones only and misses some. The table records fewer than 200,000 clones, around four fifths of them present only once. This CDR3 has 19 residues. In germline, CDR1 is SGDLS, CDR2 YYNGEE. Trimming cost V 3 bases and J 4 bases; bases outside gene matches: 17. The rearrangement uses TRBV9 and TRBJ2-1; the match to TRBD2 covers 9 bases. The sample comprised peripheral blood. The clonotype comes from a woman aged 70-85 years with COVID-19, enrolled during active disease. The CDR3 DNA follows: TGTGCCAGCAGCGCGACTAGCGGAAGGGGCGTTCATTTTTACAATGAGCAGTTCTTC. Protein sequence: CASSATSGRGVHFYNEQFF.